This TCR beta chain appears in the sequencing data of a study of blood T cell repertoires in COVID-19. Looked up from germline, CDR1 is SGHDN and CDR2 is FVKESK. V was shortened by 0 bases and J by 8 bases, with 10 bases between the two germline ends. The CDR3 length is 13 residues. Per the original data handling: Amplifying reference gene primers gave estimates of nucleated cell counts. TCRdb's copy holds only in-frame clones and misses some; the assay was immunoSEQ multiplex PCR. The V and J calls and clone size are taken from that table; D and trimming were inferred from the DNA. The sample records about 220,000 clones, more than 65% being singletons.

Specimen: peripheral blood. The rearrangement uses TRBV14 and TRBJ1-2; no firm D call. This receptor was identified in a woman aged 55-75 years with acute or convalescent COVID-19. Written as DNA, the CDR3 is TGTGCCAGCAGCCAAGACCTCGGGAACGGCTACACCTTC. Residues: CASSQDLGNGYTF.